This paragraph reports one T cell receptor beta chain. The data were taken from a study of blood T cell repertoires in COVID-19. The wider study: Samples taken during acute and convalescent COVID-19 were collected in the United States, Italy and Spain. Sources were T cells, B-cell-depleted T cells, or PBMCs; the material itself was cDNA or gDNA.

V was pared by 1 base and J by 0 bases, with 2 bases of the junction left unmatched. CDR1 and CDR2 from the germline V gene are LGHNA and YNFKEQ. CDR3 length: 18 residues. Methods used by the authors: Scientists estimated how many nucleated cells there were by amplifying reference gene primers. Sequencing used immunoSEQ multiplex PCR; TCRdb keeps in-frame clones, though not all of them. V and J calls plus clone size are reproduced from that table; the DNA served to infer D and trimming. Among 290,000 or so clones listed, 75% to 90% were seen once. This receptor was identified in a man between 18 and 29 years old with active or convalescent COVID-19. J is TRBJ2-1 and V is TRBV4-2; 14 positions agree with TRBD2. The sequencing sample was made of peripheral blood. CDR3 loop: CASSQGTSGRTSYNEQFF. The CDR3 DNA reads TGTGCCAGCAGCCAAGGGACTAGCGGGAGGACCTCCTACAATGAGCAGTTCTTC.